These 28 T cell receptor beta chains were sequenced from one sample in a study of blood T cell repertoires in COVID-19. Some clones are missing from TCRdb's copy, which holds only in-frame ones; the method was immunoSEQ multiplex PCR. The table shows fewer than 120,000 clones, with over 75% occurring only once. The sample was peripheral blood. Receptors originate from a woman of 80 years or more with active or convalescent COVID-19.

This clone was picked up a small number of times. This CDR3 reads CASSSLGTEAYF. In DNA form, the CDR3 reads TGTGCCAGCAGTTCATTAGGGACAGAGGCGTACTTC. V gene TRBV12-3 or TRBV12-4 combines with J gene TRBJ2-7, with 7 bases that match TRBD1. There are 12 residues in the CDR3. J gave up 12 bases and V 4 bases, and 9 bases lay outside the gene matches.

V is TRBV3-1 (or the pseudogene TRBV3-2) and J is TRBJ2-7; 10 bases map to TRBD1. V lost 2 bases and J lost 6; bases outside the gene matches: 13. Germline assignment: CDR1 LGHDT and CDR2 YNNKEL (reference sequence). This CDR3 spans 17 amino acids. CDR3 sequence: CASSQRGYRDRGGEQYF. The DNA of the CDR3 is TGTGCCAGCAGCCAACGAGGCTACCGGGACAGGGGTGGCGAGCAGTACTTC.

The chain employs TRBV5-1 and TRBJ2-7; D is unresolved. Germline V gene lookup returns CDR1 SGHRS and CDR2 YFSETQ. The CDR3 loop spans 14 amino acids. V was cut by 1 base and J by 0 bases, with 8 bases left in between. The CDR3 DNA sequence: TGCGCCAGCAGCTTGTCCCAGAACTCCTACGAGCAGTACTTC. Translation: CASSLSQNSYEQYF.

The chain uses TRBV6-2 or TRBV6-3 and TRBJ2-7, with 8 bases matching TRBD1. Germline CDR1 is MNHEY and CDR2 is SVGEGT. The CDR3 sequence is 14 residues long. The V gene end was trimmed by 6 bases and the J gene end by 6 bases; junction bases not matched to a gene: 10. CDR3 in amino acids: CASSFSGQGFEQYF. The CDR3 DNA reads TGTGCCAGCAGCTTCAGCGGACAGGGATTCGAGCAGTACTTC.

The rearrangement uses TRBV28 and TRBJ2-3; the match to TRBD2 covers 10 bases. Germline CDR1 and CDR2: MDHEN and SYDVKM. With V trimmed by 5 bases and J by 5 bases, 22 bases remained unmatched. CDR3 length: 20 residues. CDR3 in DNA: TGTGCCAGCAGTGCCGTGGCTAGCGGGAGAGGGGGTTGGGTCCTAGATACGCAGTATTTT. It yields the protein CASSAVASGRGGWVLDTQYF.

In this sample, this clone turned up many times. The J gene is TRBJ2-2, the V gene TRBV15; D is uncertain. CDR3 length equals 16 residues. The germline CDR1 and CDR2 sequences are LNHNV and YYDKDF (reference sequence). Trimming left V 0 bases short and J 1 base short, with 9 bases between. This chain's CDR3 is CATSREGRLNTGELFF. Written as DNA, the CDR3 is TGTGCCACCAGCAGAGAGGGCAGATTGAACACCGGGGAGCTGTTTTTT.

The chain combines TRBV4-3 with TRBJ1-2; D may be TRBD1 (6 bases). The CDR3 length is 14 residues. Germline assignment: CDR1 LGHNA and CDR2 YSLEER. V was cut by 0 bases and J by 6 bases, with 11 bases left in between. CDR3 residues: CASSQERAGDGYTF. The CDR3 nucleotides are TGCGCCAGCAGCCAAGAGAGGGCAGGGGATGGCTACACCTTC.

This clone has at least ten counts. The chain employs TRBV29-1 and TRBJ1-1; 7 bases are a match to TRBD1. Trimming took 5 bases from V and 1 from J; bases not matched to a gene: 10. The germline CDR1 and CDR2 sequences are SQVTM and ANQGSEA. This CDR3 spans 15 amino acids. The CDR3 sequence is CSVRFGGTANTEAFF. The CDR3 region has the DNA TGCAGCGTTCGCTTTGGGGGGACAGCGAACACTGAAGCTTTCTTT.

This clone was seen more than once but under ten times. The gene calls are TRBV20-1 and TRBJ1-1; D gene uncertain. Germline assignment: CDR1 DFQATT and CDR2 SNEGSKA (reference sequence). This CDR3 region has 11 residues. V was clipped by 5 bases and J by 7 bases, with 11 bases between them. As DNA, the CDR3 is TGCAGTGCTCGTGACACCGGTGAAGCTTTCTTT. This translates into CSARDTGEAFF.

This clone has more than one count but fewer than ten. The chain combines TRBV30 with TRBJ1-1; no definite D call. Trimming pared 2 bases from V and 6 bases from J, leaving 10 bases between. In germline, CDR1 is GTSNPN, CDR2 SVGIG (reference sequence). The CDR3 sequence is 12 residues long. CDR3 loop: CAWSINSPEAFF. For the CDR3, the DNA is TGTGCCTGGAGTATTAACAGCCCTGAAGCTTTCTTT.

The chain couples TRBV18 to TRBJ1-1; D is perhaps TRBD1 (5 bases). The CDR3 totals 13 residues. Germline CDR1 KGHSH, CDR2 LQKENI. The V end was cut by 6 bases, the J end by 8 bases, with 16 bases between. CDR3 residues: CASSGTAHREAFF. The CDR3 nucleotides read TGTGCCAGCTCCGGGACTGCCCATAGGGAAGCTTTCTTT. The variable domain in full, completed from reference TRBV18 and TRBJ1-1, reads NAGVMQNPRHLVRRRGQEARLRCSPMKGHSHVYWYRQLPEEGLKFMVYLQKENIIDESGMPKERFSAEFPKEGPSILRIQQVVRGDSAAYFCASSGTAHREAFFGQGTRLTVV.

This clone was seen just once. The chain links TRBV7-2 to TRBJ2-1; 8 bases are shared with TRBD2. V dropped 2 bases and J dropped 3; count of bases not matched to a gene: 9. The CDR3 sequence is 17 residues long. CDR1 and CDR2 (germline): SGHTA, FQGNSA. Here the CDR3 DNA reads TGTGCCAGCAGCTTATCGACGGGAGGGCCGATCTACAATGAGCAGTTCTTC. Residues: CASSLSTGGPIYNEQFF.

V is TRBV28 and J is TRBJ1-2; 9 bases are a match to TRBD1. This CDR3 is built from 16 residues. Unmatched junction bases numbered 11, after V lost 5 bases and J lost 4 bases. CDR1 MDHEN and CDR2 SYDVKM come from the germline V gene. The CDR3 bases are TGTGCCAGCAGTCTCCGGACAGGGGATCTGGGCTATGGCTACACCTTC. It specifies CASSLRTGDLGYGYTF.

The chain is built from TRBV19 and TRBJ2-1, with 11 nucleotides matching TRBD2. Germline lookup yields CDR1 LNHDA and CDR2 SQIVND (reference sequence). CDR3 length equals 17 residues. Losses at the gene ends were 4 bases for V and 9 bases for J; bases not matched to a gene: 14. The CDR3 here is CASSTLLAGGPRVEQFF. For the CDR3, the DNA is TGTGCCAGTAGTACCCTTCTAGCGGGAGGACCGAGGGTTGAGCAGTTCTTC.

The chain joins TRBV2 to TRBJ1-5; 7 bases are a match to TRBD1. This CDR3 comprises 13 residues. Trimming at V came to 7 bases and at J to 1 base, leaving 1 base not matched to a gene. CDR1 SNHLY and CDR2 FYNNEI come from the germline V gene. The CDR3 bases are TGTGCCAGCACGGGACAGAGCAATCAGCCCCAGCATTTT. This gives the protein CASTGQSNQPQHF.

The V gene is TRBV19, the J gene TRBJ2-7; 8 bases fit TRBD1. The V gene end was trimmed by 5 bases and the J gene end by 0 bases; junction bases not matched to a gene: 6. Germline V gene sequence: CDR1 LNHDA, CDR2 SQIVND (reference sequence). The CDR3 consists of 15 residues. The CDR3 protein is CASSGGTGLSYEQYF. The CDR3 nucleotides read TGTGCCAGTAGTGGCGGGACAGGCCTCTCCTACGAGCAGTACTTC.

The V call is TRBV15, the J call TRBJ2-1; 11 positions agree with TRBD2. Losses at the gene ends were 6 bases for V and 7 bases for J; bases not matched to a gene: 14. The CDR3 extends over 17 amino acids. CDR1 is LNHNV, CDR2 YYDKDF, per germline (reference sequence). CDR3 in DNA: TGTGCCACCAGGAATAGCGGGAGGGGTAGCCTGGGGAATGAGCAGTTCTTC. As protein: CATRNSGRGSLGNEQFF.

The V call is TRBV23-1, the J call TRBJ2-7, with 8 bases matching TRBD2. TRBV23-1 qualifies as an ORF whose function is uncertain. The CDR3 covers 18 residues. V was pared by 7 bases and J by 2 bases, with 19 bases of the junction left unmatched. CDR3 bases: TGCGCCAGCAACGACGGGGCTAGCGGGCAGGACCTCCCCTACGAGCAGTACTTC. Amino acids: CASNDGASGQDLPYEQYF.

V gene TRBV28 combines with J gene TRBJ2-7, with 9 bases identical to TRBD1. Germline CDR1 is MDHEN and CDR2 is SYDVKM. CDR3 length: 15 amino acids. V was pared by 7 bases and J by 6 bases, with 13 bases of the junction left unmatched. CDR3 sequence: CASISGGTGTSEQYF. The CDR3 region has the DNA TGTGCCAGCATTTCCGGGGGGACAGGGACGAGCGAGCAGTACTTC.

DNA of the CDR3: TGTGCCAGCAGCCCGATTACTTTCGGGAGGACCCCAGAGCAGTTCTTC. This codes for CASSPITFGRTPEQFF. This chain connects TRBV7-9 to TRBJ2-1; 7 bases are shared with TRBD2. Germline values: CDR1 SEHNR, CDR2 FQNEAQ (reference sequence). This CDR3 is 16 amino acids long. Unmatched junction bases numbered 17, after V lost 5 bases and J lost 10 bases.

The CDR3 protein is CASSYRTSGYNEQFF. The CDR3 region has the DNA TGTGCCAGCAGCTACAGGACTAGCGGTTACAATGAGCAGTTCTTC. The rearrangement joins TRBV11-2 to TRBJ2-1; 10 bases line up with TRBD2. V trimming: 4 bases; J trimming: 4 bases; junction bases outside the gene matches: 4. Germline assignment: CDR1 SGHAT and CDR2 FQNNGV. CDR3 length equals 15 residues.

The J gene is TRBJ2-7, the V gene TRBV19, with 8 bases identical to TRBD1. The CDR3 runs to 15 residues. Germline V gene sequence: CDR1 LNHDA, CDR2 SQIVND (reference sequence). Trimming removed 3 bases from V and 2 bases from J; junction bases left unmatched: 6. CDR3 loop: CASSISAGGTYEQYF. CDR3 sequence (DNA): TGTGCCAGTAGTATCTCAGCAGGGGGCACCTACGAGCAGTACTTC.

The chain is built from TRBV3-1 (or the pseudogene TRBV3-2) and TRBJ2-3; 10 nucleotides match TRBD2. Germline V gene sequence: CDR1 LGHDT, CDR2 YNNKEL (reference sequence). The CDR3 has 17 amino acids. The junction had 8 bases not matched to a gene; V was cut back by 1 base and J by 4 bases. In DNA form, the CDR3 reads TGTGCCAGCAGCCAAGCTGTACTAGCGGGATGGTCAGATACGCAGTATTTT. Protein: CASSQAVLAGWSDTQYF.

This clone came up a few times. The rearrangement uses TRBV27 and TRBJ2-2; a weak D match, TRBD1 (6 bases). V was shortened by 6 bases and J by 3 bases, with 14 bases between the two germline ends. Germline loops: CDR1 MNHEY, CDR2 SMNVEV (reference sequence). The CDR3 length is 15 residues. CDR3 loop: CASRPNRVYTGELFF. The CDR3 DNA reads TGTGCCAGCAGACCGAACAGGGTTTACACCGGGGAGCTGTTTTTT.

V and J are TRBV7-2 and TRBJ1-5; D is uncertain. The CDR3 spans 14 residues. V was cut by 1 base and J by 9 bases, with 13 bases left in between. CDR1 and CDR2 (germline): SGHTA, FQGNSA. The CDR3 loop reads CASSLGIVDGPQHF. In DNA, the CDR3 is TGTGCCAGCAGCTTAGGAATAGTAGATGGGCCCCAGCATTTT.

The chain is built from TRBV7-6 and TRBJ2-7; TRBD1 aligns across 8 bases. Unmatched junction bases numbered 16, after V lost 2 bases and J lost 4 bases. The CDR3 contains 18 residues. Germline CDR1 reads SGHVS; CDR2 reads FNYEAQ. CDR3 region: CASSLYQGANPTPYEQYF. CDR3 DNA sequence: TGTGCCAGCAGCTTATACCAGGGGGCTAACCCTACACCATACGAGCAGTACTTC.

The chain has TRBV7-2 and TRBJ1-2, with D maybe TRBD1 (6 bases). CDR3 length: 15 residues. The germline V gene encodes CDR1 SGHTA and CDR2 FQGNSA. V was pared by 3 bases and J by 7 bases, with 18 bases between. CDR3 region: CASSFIAGATRGYTF. The CDR3 DNA follows: TGTGCCAGCAGCTTCATAGCGGGGGCGACACGTGGCTACACCTTC. The full variable domain, rest sourced from reference TRBV7-2 and TRBJ1-2, is GAGVSQSPSNKVTEKGKDVELRCDPISGHTALYWYRQSLGQGLEFLIYFQGNSAPDKSGLPSDRFSAERTGGSVSTLTIQRTQQEDSAVYLCASSFIAGATRGYTFGSGTRLTVV.

In nucleotides, the CDR3 is TGTGCCAGCAGCGCGGGACAGTCCTATGGCTACACCTTC. Translating it yields CASSAGQSYGYTF. The chain links TRBV11-1 to TRBJ1-2; 7 positions match TRBD1. The CDR3 runs 13 residues. CDR1 and CDR2 from the germline V gene are SGHAT and FQDESV (reference sequence). The V gene end was trimmed by 5 bases and the J gene end by 4 bases; junction bases not matched to a gene: 4.